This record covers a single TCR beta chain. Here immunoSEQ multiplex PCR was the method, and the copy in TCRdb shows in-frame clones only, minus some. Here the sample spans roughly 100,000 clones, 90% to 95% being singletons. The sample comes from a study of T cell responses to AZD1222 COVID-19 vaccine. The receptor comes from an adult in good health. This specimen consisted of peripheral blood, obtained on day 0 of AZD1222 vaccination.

CDR3 bases: TGTGCCAGCAGTTCCCCGGGGGCGGACACTGAAGCTTTCTTT. The encoded protein is CASSSPGADTEAFF. The chain joins TRBV6-1 to TRBJ1-1; D is perhaps TRBD1 (6 bases). The CDR3 consists of 14 residues. The V gene's germline CDR1 is MNHNS and CDR2 SASEGT. Trimming took off 5 bases at V and 3 bases at J, with 13 bases between the two ends.